The rows below give T cell receptor beta chains drawn from one sample of a study of T cells in Graves' hyperthyroidism and ophthalmopathy. MiXCR was run by TCRdb on the multiplex PCR reads, yielding one entry per CDR3 protein. The repertoire has around 34,000 distinct CDR3 sequences, about 52% of them found once; the top ten carry 25%. Material for sequencing was blood. Receptors were obtained from a woman between 35 and 50 years old with Graves' ophthalmopathy. Both conserved end residues are trimmed from each CDR3.

j_call v_call cdr3_aa
TRBJ2-7 TRBV6-5 ASSQGLHYEQY
TRBJ1-2 TRBV19 ASRLTGRGYT
TRBJ1-5 TRBV20-1 SASSGTGGGSNQPQH
TRBJ2-7 TRBV7-9 ASSLRDRYEQY
TRBJ2-5 TRBV20-1 SASRAEIYQPQY
TRBJ1-1 TRBV12-3/TRBV12-4 ASTPGQGVTEAF
TRBJ2-5 TRBV7-2 ASSQRQIQETQY
TRBJ1-1 TRBV7-3 ASSFTDMAQAF
TRBJ2-2 TRBV20-1 SAWDLANTGELF
TRBJ1-1 TRBV19 ASSTTDRDTEAF
TRBJ2-7 TRBV7-3 ASSFQGGGLPCWEQY
TRBJ2-3 TRBV10-1 ASSRLAQDTQY
TRBJ1-2 TRBV9 ASSVGQTGVYGYT
TRBJ2-7 TRBV5-1 ASSIATDSYVEQY
TRBJ2-5 TRBV7-9 ASSLARDREETQY
TRBJ2-3 TRBV7-9 ASISPGLAGYTDTQY
TRBJ1-5 TRBV6-6 ASSKGLSSNQPQH
TRBJ1-1 TRBV12-3/TRBV12-4 ASSFGNTEAF
TRBJ2-1 TRBV5-1 ASSISVNEQF
TRBJ1-5 TRBV12-3/TRBV12-4 ASSGQSNQPQH
TRBJ1-1 TRBV6-2/TRBV6-3 ASSYPTTFGRTEAF
TRBJ2-5 TRBV20-1 SGYGASGGSGETQY